This paragraph covers one T cell receptor beta chain sequence. Its antigen remains unknown. Data came from immunoSEQ multiplex PCR; TCRdb stores just in-frame clones and leaves some out. The table has 80,000 or so clones, more than 85% seen once; the top ten hold roughly 5%. These data originate in a study of T cell responses to AZD1222 COVID-19 vaccine. Study-level results: Possibly, clonal diversity was underestimated; donors were largely white British and included more females. Targeting of unmutated variant regions was reportedly seen in nearly half of spike-specific TCRs. The span of vaccine-associated CD4 TCRs extended across spike, with dominance at 160-218 and 743-854.

Second-dose intervals near 4 or 12 weeks were combined. The germline CDR1 and CDR2 sequences are MNHEY and SMNVEV (reference sequence). This CDR3 is built from 14 residues. The germline V and J ends were trimmed by 3 bases and 7 bases, with 13 bases remaining between them. The chain combines TRBV27 with TRBJ2-1, with D perhaps being TRBD1 or TRBD2 (5 bases each). This TCR came from an adult who received the AZD1222 COVID-19 vaccine. The sequenced sample was peripheral blood, obtained 28 days after the second AZD1222 dose. The CDR3 sequence: CASSFGGFRNEQFF. The CDR3 DNA sequence: TGTGCCAGCAGTTTTGGGGGTTTTAGGAATGAGCAGTTCTTC.